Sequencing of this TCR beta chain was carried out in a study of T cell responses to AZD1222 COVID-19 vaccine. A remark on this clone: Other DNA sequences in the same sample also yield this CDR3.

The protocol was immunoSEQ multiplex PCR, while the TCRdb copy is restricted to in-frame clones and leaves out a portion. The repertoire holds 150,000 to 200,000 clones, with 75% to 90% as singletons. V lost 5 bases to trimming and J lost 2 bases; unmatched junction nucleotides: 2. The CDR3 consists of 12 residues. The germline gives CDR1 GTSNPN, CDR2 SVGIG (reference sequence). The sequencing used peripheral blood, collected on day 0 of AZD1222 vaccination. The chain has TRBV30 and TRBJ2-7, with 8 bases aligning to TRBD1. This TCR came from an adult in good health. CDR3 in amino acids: CAWGQGTYEQYF. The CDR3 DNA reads TGTGCCTGGGGACAGGGAACCTACGAGCAGTACTTC.